The 10 T cell receptor beta chains listed next were all sequenced from one sample in a study of molecular identifiers for immune sequencing clone quantification. A single record per CDR3 protein comes from TCRdb applying MiXCR to the PCR reads. The repertoire holds about 320,000 distinct CDR3 sequences, with about 22% as singletons. The sequenced sample was naive CD8+ T cells from blood, with Jurkat cell RNA spiked in. Stated subset: FACS-sorted CD8+CD4-CCR7+CD45RA+ naive T cells. The source of these receptors is a human donor in good health. Some libraries in this study had Jurkat cell RNA spiked in.

Note on this clonotype: Given a much more abundant clone one base away, this may be a read error. Here the CDR3 omits its conserved ending phenylalanine or tryptophan, so a read error is the likely source. The chain couples TRBV7-6 to TRBJ1-5, with 10 bases that match TRBD1. The CDR3 is 16 residues long. Germline trimming cut 0 bases from V and 6 bases from J; bases unmatched to any gene: 5. Germline loops: CDR1 SGHVS, CDR2 FNYEAQ. CDR3 amino acids: CASSLARQGAIQPQHL. The CDR3 nucleotides are TGTGCCAGCAGCTTAGCCAGACAGGGGGCAATTCAGCCCCAGCATCTT.

Concerning this clonotype: This clone may be a read error of a much larger clone one base away. The chain joins TRBV4-1 to TRBJ2-3; 9 positions agree with TRBD2. CDR3 length: 15 amino acids. Germline lookup yields CDR1 MGHRA and CDR2 YSYEKL. The ends lost 1 base at V and 8 bases at J; junction bases unmatched: 7. The CDR3 DNA reads TGCGCCAGCAGCCAAGCCCTAGCGGGGATTGGTACGCAGTATTTT. Amino acid sequence: CASSQALAGIGTQYF.

The chain carries TRBV11-2 and TRBJ2-5; 8 positions match TRBD2. The CDR3 spans 16 residues. Germline-derived CDR1 and CDR2 are SGHAT and FQNNGV. V lost 2 bases and J lost 1; bases outside the gene matches: 6. The CDR3 loop is CASSLSWRGAQETQYF. CDR3 nucleotide sequence: TGTGCCAGCAGCTTATCCTGGCGGGGGGCCCAAGAGACCCAGTACTTC. The whole variable domain, remainder taken from reference TRBV11-2 and TRBJ2-5, is EAGVAQSPRYKIIEKRQSVAFWCNPISGHATLYWYQQILGQGPKLLIQFQNNGVVDDSQLPKDRFSAERLKGVDSTLKIQPAKLEDSAVYLCASSLSWRGAQETQYFGPGTRLLVL.

Of note for this clonotype: Being one base from a much bigger clone, this may be a read error. A read error is likely, as this CDR3 ends without the conserved phenylalanine or tryptophan. In DNA, the CDR3 is TGTGCCAGCAGCCTAGACAGGTCGAACACTGAAGCTTTCTGT. Translation gives CASSLDRSNTEAFC. This chain uses TRBV7-6 with TRBJ1-1; D is perhaps TRBD1 (6 bases). CDR3 length: 14 amino acids. Germline V CDR1 and CDR2: SGHVS, FNYEAQ. The ends were cut back, 5 bases at V and 1 base at J, with 11 bases in the middle.

This clonotype was observed at least ten times. The V gene is TRBV11-2, the J gene TRBJ1-1, with 11 nucleotides matching TRBD1. The CDR3 is made up of 14 amino acids. Germline loops: CDR1 SGHAT, CDR2 FQNNGV. J gave up 5 bases and V 5 bases, and 4 bases lay outside the gene matches. The CDR3 is CASSPGQGATEAFF. The CDR3 DNA follows: TGTGCCAGCAGCCCCGGACAGGGGGCTACTGAAGCTTTCTTT.

This sequence joins TRBV19 and TRBJ1-1; D unresolved. Trimming left V 3 bases short and J 0 bases short, with 11 bases between. Germline V lookup: CDR1 LNHDA, CDR2 SQIVND (reference sequence). This CDR3 has 15 amino acids. The CDR3 protein is CASSISLPMNTEAFF. The DNA for the CDR3 is TGTGCCAGTAGTATTTCGCTCCCGATGAACACTGAAGCTTTCTTT.

This clonotype appeared many times. The chain links TRBV5-6 to TRBJ2-3; a possible D gene is TRBD2 (6 bases). Trimming left V 3 bases short and J 1 base short, with 12 bases between. There are 15 residues in the CDR3. Germline V gene lookup returns CDR1 SGHDT and CDR2 YYEEEE. CDR3 in amino acids: CASSYRDFGTDTQYF. CDR3 DNA sequence: TGTGCCAGCAGCTACCGGGACTTTGGCACAGATACGCAGTATTTT.

This clonotype has a count of ten or more. The J gene is TRBJ2-7, the V gene TRBV5-1; 11 positions agree with TRBD2. CDR1 and CDR2 (germline): SGHRS, YFSETQ. This CDR3 has 15 residues. V lost 4 bases and J lost 2; bases outside the gene matches: 5. The CDR3 sequence is CASSPGTSGTYEQYF. The CDR3 DNA reads as TGCGCCAGCAGCCCGGGGACTAGCGGAACCTACGAGCAGTACTTC. The full variable domain, completed using reference TRBV5-1 and TRBJ2-7, is KAGVTQTPRYLIKTRGQQVTLSCSPISGHRSVSWYQQTPGQGLQFLFEYFSETQRNKGNFPGRFSGRQFSNSRSEMNVSTLELGDSALYLCASSPGTSGTYEQYFGPGTRLTVT.

The chain carries TRBV10-3 and TRBJ2-3, with TRBD2 matching over 11 bases. V lost 3 bases and J lost 2; bases outside the gene matches: 7. The V gene's germline CDR1 is ENHRY and CDR2 SYGVKD. The CDR3 has 17 amino acids. CDR3 nucleotide sequence: TGTGCCATCAGTGAAAGGGGGACTAGCGGACCCACAGATACGCAGTATTTT. Its protein product is CAISERGTSGPTDTQYF.

To note about this clonotype: A much larger clone lies one base from this, so it may be a read error. This chain joins TRBV6-6 and TRBJ1-5; TRBD1 might be the D (5 bases). Germline CDR1 reads MNHNY; CDR2 reads SVGAGI (reference sequence). There are 15 residues in the CDR3. The CDR3 DNA reads as TGTGCCAGCAGTTCCCAGCAGGGAGGTGATCAGCCCCAGCGTTTT. Translated: CASSSQQGGDQPQRF.